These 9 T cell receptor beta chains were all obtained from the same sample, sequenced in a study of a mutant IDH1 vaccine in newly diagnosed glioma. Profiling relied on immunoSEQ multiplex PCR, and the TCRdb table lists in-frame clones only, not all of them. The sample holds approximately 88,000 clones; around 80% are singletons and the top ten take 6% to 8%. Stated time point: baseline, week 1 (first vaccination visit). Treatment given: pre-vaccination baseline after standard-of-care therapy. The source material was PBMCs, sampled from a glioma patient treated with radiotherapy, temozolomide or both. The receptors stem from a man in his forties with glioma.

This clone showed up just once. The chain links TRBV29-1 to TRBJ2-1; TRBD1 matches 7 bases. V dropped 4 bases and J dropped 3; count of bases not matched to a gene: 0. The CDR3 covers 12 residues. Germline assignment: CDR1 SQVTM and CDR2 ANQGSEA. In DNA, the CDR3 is TGCAGCGTTGGGGACAGCTACAATGAGCAGTTCTTC. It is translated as CSVGDSYNEQFF.

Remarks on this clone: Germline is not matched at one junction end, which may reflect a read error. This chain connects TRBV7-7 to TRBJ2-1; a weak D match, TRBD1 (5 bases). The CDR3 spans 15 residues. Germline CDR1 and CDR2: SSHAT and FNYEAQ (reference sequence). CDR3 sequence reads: CASSPGRVTYNEQFF. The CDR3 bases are TGTGCTAGCAGCCCCGGCAGGGTAACCTACAATGAGCAGTTCTTC. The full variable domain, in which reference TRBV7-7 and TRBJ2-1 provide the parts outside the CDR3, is GAGVSQSPRYKVTKRGQDVTLRCDPISSHATLYWYQQALGQGPEFLTYFNYEAQPDKSGLPSDRFSAERPEGSISTLTIQRTEQRDSAMYRCASSPGRVTYNEQFFGPGTRLTVL.

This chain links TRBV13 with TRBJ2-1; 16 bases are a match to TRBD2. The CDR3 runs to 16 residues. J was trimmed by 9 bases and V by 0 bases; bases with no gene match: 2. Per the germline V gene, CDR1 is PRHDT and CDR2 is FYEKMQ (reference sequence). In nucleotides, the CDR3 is TGTGCCAGCAGCTTAGGGGGACTAGCGGGAGGGATTGAGCAGTTCTTC. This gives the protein CASSLGGLAGGIEQFF.

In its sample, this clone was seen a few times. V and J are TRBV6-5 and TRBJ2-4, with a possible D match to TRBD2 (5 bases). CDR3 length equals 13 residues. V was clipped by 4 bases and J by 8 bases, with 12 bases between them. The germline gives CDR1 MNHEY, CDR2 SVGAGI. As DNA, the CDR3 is TGTGCCAGCAGTTTCGGCCGGGGTGACATTCAGTACTTC. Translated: CASSFGRGDIQYF.

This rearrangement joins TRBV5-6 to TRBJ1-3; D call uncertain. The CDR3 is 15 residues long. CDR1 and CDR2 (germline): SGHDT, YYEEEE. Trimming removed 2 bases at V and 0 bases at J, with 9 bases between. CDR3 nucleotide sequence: TGTGCCAGCAGCTTTTCCCTAACCTCTGGAAACACCATATATTTT. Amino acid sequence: CASSFSLTSGNTIYF.

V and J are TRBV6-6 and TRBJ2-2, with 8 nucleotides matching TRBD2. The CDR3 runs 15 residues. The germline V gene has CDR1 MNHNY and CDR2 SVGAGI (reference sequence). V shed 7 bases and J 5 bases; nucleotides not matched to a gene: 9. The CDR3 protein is CASKGTRPPTGELFF. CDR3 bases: TGTGCCAGCAAAGGGACTAGACCCCCTACCGGGGAGCTGTTTTTT.

CDR3 protein: CASSARQGGSTDTQYF. As DNA, the CDR3 is TGTGCCAGCAGCGCCAGACAGGGAGGTAGCACAGATACGCAGTATTTT. V and J are TRBV7-3 and TRBJ2-3; a possible D gene is TRBD1 (7 bases). This CDR3 has 16 residues. Per germline, CDR1 SGHTA and CDR2 FQGTGA. The germline V and J ends were trimmed by 5 bases and 0 bases, with 15 bases remaining between them.

The CDR3 spells CASSGDYSNQPQHF. CDR3 nucleotides: TGTGCCAGCAGTGGTGATTATAGCAATCAGCCCCAGCATTTT. The gene calls are TRBV2 and TRBJ1-5; D is unresolved. The germline V gene encodes CDR1 SNHLY and CDR2 FYNNEI. The CDR3 totals 14 residues. The germline V and J ends were trimmed by 4 bases and 0 bases, with 7 bases remaining between them.

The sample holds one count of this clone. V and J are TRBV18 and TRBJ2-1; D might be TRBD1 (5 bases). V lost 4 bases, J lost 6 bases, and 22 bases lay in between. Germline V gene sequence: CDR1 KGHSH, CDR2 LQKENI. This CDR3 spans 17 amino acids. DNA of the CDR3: TGTGCCAGCTCACTCCAGGAACCGGCACAGGCGTCCAATGAGCAGTTCTTC. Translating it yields CASSLQEPAQASNEQFF.